Each of the 5 T cell receptor beta chains below was sequenced from the same sample in a study of cytomegalovirus exposure and HLA in healthy donors. The PCR had 60 Vbeta and 13 Jbeta primers. Produced via immunoSEQ multiplex PCR; TCRdb's table is partial and in-frame only. Of around 170,000 clones listed, roughly 83% are singletons. Sequencing input: PBMCs. These receptors originate from a woman between 18 and 30 years old in good health and CMV-seronegative.

This rearrangement joins TRBV11-2 to TRBJ2-5; 11 nucleotides line up with TRBD2. Germline CDR1 SGHAT, CDR2 FQNNGV. The CDR3 runs to 18 residues. Unmatched junction bases numbered 12, after V lost 2 bases and J lost 4 bases. CDR3 nucleotides: TGTGCCAGCAGCTTAAGGGCTAGCGGGGGGTATACCGGAGAGACCCAGTACTTC. This encodes CASSLRASGGYTGETQYF. The variable domain in full, completed from reference TRBV11-2 and TRBJ2-5, reads EAGVAQSPRYKIIEKRQSVAFWCNPISGHATLYWYQQILGQGPKLLIQFQNNGVVDDSQLPKDRFSAERLKGVDSTLKIQPAKLEDSAVYLCASSLRASGGYTGETQYFGPGTRLLVL.

The chain links TRBV12-2 to TRBJ2-2; TRBD2, the table's D call, was not compared with the DNA. TRBV12-2 is designated a pseudogene. The CDR3 spans 12 residues. The CDR3 sequence is CASRLVAGELFF. The CDR3, as DNA: TGTGCAAGTCGCTTAGTAGCCGGGGAGCTGTTTTTT.

The rearrangement joins TRBV28 to TRBJ1-2; 7 nucleotides match TRBD1. The ends lost 4 bases at V and 8 bases at J; junction bases unmatched: 16. Germline V gene sequence: CDR1 MDHEN, CDR2 SYDVKM. This CDR3 has 16 amino acids. CDR3 DNA sequence: TGTGCCAGCAGTTCCCAACCCAGGGGGTCCCAAAAGGGCTACACCTTC. This encodes CASSSQPRGSQKGYTF.

In DNA form, the CDR3 reads TGCGCCAGCAGCTTACTGCAGGGCGCAGGTAGGACTGAAGCTTTCTTT. This gives the protein CASSLLQGAGRTEAFF. This chain connects TRBV5-1 to TRBJ1-1, with D perhaps matching TRBD1 (5 bases). Germline V lookup: CDR1 SGHRS, CDR2 YFSETQ. The CDR3 length is 16 residues. The V end was cut by 2 bases, the J end by 5 bases, with 19 bases between.

Here the CDR3 reads CASTRGGPNEKLFF. DNA for the CDR3: TGTGCCAGCACCCGGGGGGGTCCTAATGAAAAACTGTTTTTT. This rearrangement joins TRBV7-9 to TRBJ1-4; D is perhaps TRBD1 (5 bases). The CDR3 loop spans 14 amino acids. The germline V gene encodes CDR1 SEHNR and CDR2 FQNEAQ (reference sequence). Trimming removed 7 bases from V and 3 bases from J, with 12 bases in between.